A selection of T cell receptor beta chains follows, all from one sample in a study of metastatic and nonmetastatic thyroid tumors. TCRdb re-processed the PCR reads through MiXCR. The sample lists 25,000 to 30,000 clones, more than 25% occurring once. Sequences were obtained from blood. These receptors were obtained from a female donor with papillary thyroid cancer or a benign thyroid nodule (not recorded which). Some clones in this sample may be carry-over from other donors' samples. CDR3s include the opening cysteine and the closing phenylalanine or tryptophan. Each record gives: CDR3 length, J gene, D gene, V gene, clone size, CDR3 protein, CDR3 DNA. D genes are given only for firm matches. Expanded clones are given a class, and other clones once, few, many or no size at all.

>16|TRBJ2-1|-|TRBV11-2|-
CASSLDAGLGANEQFF
TGTGCCAGCAGCTTGGATGCGGGTCTAGGTGCCAATGAGCAGTTCTTC
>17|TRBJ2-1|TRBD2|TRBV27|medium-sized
CASSDLLLADKYNEQFF
TGTGCCAGCAGTGACCTTCTACTAGCGGATAAATACAATGAGCAGTTCTTC
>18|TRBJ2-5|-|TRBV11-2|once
CASSLGGAERRRLETQYF
TGTGCCAGCAGCTTAGGAGGGGCTGAGCGGAGAAGGTTGGAGACCCAGTACTTC
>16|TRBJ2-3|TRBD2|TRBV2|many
CASSEGSSGRVDTQYF
TGTGCCAGCAGTGAAGGGTCCAGCGGGAGGGTAGATACGCAGTATTTT
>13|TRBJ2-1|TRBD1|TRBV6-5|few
CASTNSYRGYQFF
TGTGCCAGCACGAACAGCTACAGGGGTTATCAGTTCTTC
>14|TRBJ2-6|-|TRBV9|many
CASSVDGGANVLTF
TGTGCCAGCAGCGTAGACGGCGGGGCCAACGTCCTGACTTTC
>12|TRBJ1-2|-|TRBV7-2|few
CASSLQGYGYTF
TGTGCCAGCAGCTTACAGGGCTATGGCTACACCTTC
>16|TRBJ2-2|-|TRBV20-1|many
CSAQIGQGSFSGELFF
TGCAGTGCCCAAATCGGGCAGGGATCCTTCTCCGGGGAGCTGTTTTTT
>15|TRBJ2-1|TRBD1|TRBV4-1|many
CASSQTGVSYNEQFF
TGCGCCAGCAGCCAAACAGGGGTTTCATACAATGAGCAGTTCTTC
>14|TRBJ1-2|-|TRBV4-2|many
CASSQDVANYGYTF
TGTGCCAGCAGCCAAGATGTAGCAAACTATGGCTACACCTTC
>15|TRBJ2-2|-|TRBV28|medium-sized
CASSRGRGRTGELFF
TGTGCCAGCAGTCGGGGGCGAGGGAGGACCGGGGAGCTGTTTTTT
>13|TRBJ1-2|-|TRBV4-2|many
CASSQEGSWGYTF
TGTGCCAGCAGCCAAGAGGGGTCGTGGGGCTACACCTTC
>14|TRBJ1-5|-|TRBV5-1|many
CASSLAGLDQPQHF
TGCGCCAGCAGCTTGGCAGGGCTAGATCAGCCCCAGCATTTT
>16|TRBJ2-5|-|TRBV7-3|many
CASSQGGGVGQETQYF
TGTGCCAGCAGCCAAGGTGGGGGCGTGGGGCAAGAGACCCAGTACTTC
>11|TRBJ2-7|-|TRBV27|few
CASSPSYEQYF
TGTGCCAGCAGTCCCTCCTACGAGCAGTACTTC
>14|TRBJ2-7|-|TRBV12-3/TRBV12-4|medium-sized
CASRIGLSLYEQYF
TGTGCCAGCAGAATCGGACTATCCCTCTACGAGCAGTACTTC
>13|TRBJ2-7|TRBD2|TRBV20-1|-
CSAESGSSYEQYF
TGCAGTGCCGAAAGCGGGAGCTCCTACGAGCAGTACTTC
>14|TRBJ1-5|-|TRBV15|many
CATSRVGRNQPQHF
TGTGCCACCAGCAGAGTAGGTAGAAATCAGCCCCAGCATTTT
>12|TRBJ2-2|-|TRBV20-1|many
CSARINTGELFF
TGCAGTGCTAGAATAAACACCGGGGAGCTGTTTTTT
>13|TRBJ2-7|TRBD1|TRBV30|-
CAWGGQGGDEQYF
TGTGCCTGGGGCGGACAGGGAGGAGACGAGCAGTACTTC
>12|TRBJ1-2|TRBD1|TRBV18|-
CASSSGTEGYTF
TGTGCCAGCTCATCCGGGACAGAAGGCTACACCTTC
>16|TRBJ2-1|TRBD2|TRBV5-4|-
CASSFANSGRAGEQFF
TGTGCCAGCAGCTTCGCCAATAGCGGGAGGGCCGGTGAGCAGTTCTTC
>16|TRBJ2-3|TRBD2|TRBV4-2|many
CASSTTLAGGTDTQYF
TGTGCCAGCAGCACAACACTAGCGGGAGGCACAGATACGCAGTATTTT
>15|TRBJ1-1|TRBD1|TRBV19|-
CASSIWTGSDTESFF
TGTGCCAGTAGTATCTGGACAGGGTCTGACACTGAATCTTTCTTT
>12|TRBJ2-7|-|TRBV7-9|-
CASRGRGCEQYF
TGTGCCAGCAGGGGCAGGGGATGCGAGCAGTACTTC
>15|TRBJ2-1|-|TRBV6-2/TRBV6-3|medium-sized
CASLYRDPKTNEQFF
TGTGCCAGCCTGTACCGGGACCCTAAAACGAATGAGCAGTTCTTC
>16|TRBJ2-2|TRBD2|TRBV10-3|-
CAISDSGRGNTGELFF
TGTGCCATTAGCGATAGCGGGAGGGGAAACACCGGGGAGCTGTTTTTT
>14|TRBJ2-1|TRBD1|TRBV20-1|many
CSAPDRGLFNEQFF
TGCAGTGCGCCAGACAGGGGGCTTTTCAATGAGCAGTTCTTC
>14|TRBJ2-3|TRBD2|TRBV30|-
CAWRLAGGHDTQYF
TGTGCCTGGAGACTAGCGGGGGGGCACGATACGCAGTATTTT
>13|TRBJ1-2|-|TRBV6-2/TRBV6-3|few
CASRFQGQNGYTF
TGTGCCAGCAGATTCCAAGGACAGAATGGCTACACCTTC
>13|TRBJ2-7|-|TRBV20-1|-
CSASSQGFTEQYF
TGCAGTGCTAGCTCCCAGGGGTTTACCGAGCAGTACTTC
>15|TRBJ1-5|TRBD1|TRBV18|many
CASSPDRGGNQPQHF
TGTGCCAGCTCACCGGACAGGGGAGGGAATCAGCCCCAGCATTTT